The 12 T cell receptor beta chains presented below share a single source sample, sequenced in a study of blood T cell repertoires in COVID-19. TCRdb keeps only in-frame clones here, not all; method: immunoSEQ multiplex PCR. The table lists hundreds of thousands of clones, around nine tenths of them singletons. Sequenced: peripheral blood. The origin of the receptors is a human donor in a cohort sampled during active COVID-19.

This rearrangement joins TRBV21-1 to TRBJ2-5; the table's D call, TRBD1, has no DNA check behind it. TRBV21-1 counts as a pseudogene. This CDR3 region has 15 residues. The CDR3 reads CASSKESQDKETQYF. CDR3 nucleotides: TGTGCCAGCAGCAAAGAAAGTCAGGACAAAGAGACCCAGTACTTC.

The J gene is TRBJ1-1, the V gene TRBV29-1; tentatively, D is TRBD1 (5 bases). The CDR3 is made up of 13 amino acids. Germline V gene sequence: CDR1 SQVTM, CDR2 ANQGSEA. Trimming took off 5 bases at V and 1 base at J, with 11 bases between the two ends. CDR3 bases: TGCAGCGTTAACGGGCAGGGGAACACTGAAGCTTTCTTT. Translation gives CSVNGQGNTEAFF.

The rearrangement links TRBV14 to TRBJ2-1; maybe TRBD2 (7 bases). This CDR3 spans 16 amino acids. V was pared by 0 bases and J by 2 bases, with 11 bases between. CDR1 is SGHDN and CDR2 is FVKESK in the germline V gene. The CDR3 DNA reads as TGTGCCAGCAGCCAAGATCGGGGGGCGGCCTACAATGAGCAGTTCTTC. This sequence encodes CASSQDRGAAYNEQFF. Supplemented by reference TRBV14 and TRBJ2-1, the full variable domain reads EAGVTQFPSHSVIEKGQTVTLRCDPISGHDNLYWYRRVMGKEIKFLLHFVKESKQDESGMPNNRFLAERTGGTYSTLKVQPAELEDSGVYFCASSQDRGAAYNEQFFGPGTRLTVL.

The sample holds one count of this clone. The genes are TRBV6-4 and TRBJ2-7; possibly TRBD2 for D (6 bases). Looked up from germline, CDR1 is MRHNA and CDR2 is SNTAGT. V lost 8 bases, J lost 0 bases, and 11 bases lay in between. This CDR3 has 13 amino acids. The CDR3 region is CASSGTYSYEQYF. The CDR3 region has the DNA TGTGCCAGCTCCGGGACTTACTCCTACGAGCAGTACTTC.

The J gene is TRBJ2-7, the V gene TRBV5-1; 7 bases align to TRBD2. The CDR3 extends over 14 amino acids. The germline CDR1 and CDR2 sequences are SGHRS and YFSETQ. The V segment lost 0 bases and the J segment 4 bases; nucleotides outside the gene matches: 4. CDR3: CASSLVAGEYEQYF. Here the CDR3 DNA reads TGCGCCAGCAGCTTGGTGGCGGGGGAGTACGAGCAGTACTTC. Full variable domain (rest looked up from reference TRBV5-1 and TRBJ2-7): KAGVTQTPRYLIKTRGQQVTLSCSPISGHRSVSWYQQTPGQGLQFLFEYFSETQRNKGNFPGRFSGRQFSNSRSEMNVSTLELGDSALYLCASSLVAGEYEQYFGPGTRLTVT.

The V call is TRBV4-1, the J call TRBJ2-7, with 9 bases identical to TRBD1. This CDR3 comprises 14 residues. The germline CDR1 and CDR2 sequences are MGHRA and YSYEKL. V lost 4 bases to trimming and J lost 2 bases; unmatched junction nucleotides: 3. Here the CDR3 DNA reads TGCGCCAGCAGCCGCCGACAGGGGGCCTACGAGCAGTACTTC. As protein: CASSRRQGAYEQYF.

The chain uses TRBV2 and TRBJ2-7; 9 nucleotides match TRBD2. CDR3 length: 13 amino acids. CDR1 and CDR2 (germline): SNHLY, FYNNEI. The V gene end was trimmed by 3 bases and the J gene end by 7 bases; junction bases not matched to a gene: 4. The CDR3, as DNA: TGTGCCAGCAGTGAGGGACTAGCAAGAGAGCAGTACTTC. This sequence encodes CASSEGLAREQYF. Combining the CDR3 with reference TRBV2 and TRBJ2-7 gives the whole variable domain EPEVTQTPSHQVTQMGQEVILRCVPISNHLYFYWYRQILGQKVEFLVSFYNNEISEKSEIFDDQFSVERPDGSNFTLKIRSTKLEDSAMYFCASSEGLAREQYFGPGTRLTVT.

The CDR3 DNA reads TGTGCCAGCAGCTTAACGCGGGGGAGCTCCTACGAGCAGTACTTC. Translated: CASSLTRGSSYEQYF. The chain recombines TRBV7-9 with TRBJ2-7; 7 bases align to TRBD2. Per germline, CDR1 SEHNR and CDR2 FQNEAQ (reference sequence). J was trimmed by 0 bases and V by 2 bases; bases with no gene match: 4. The CDR3 covers 15 residues.

V is TRBV30 and J is TRBJ2-7; possible D gene TRBD2, 7 bases. There are 14 residues in the CDR3. V was shortened by 3 bases and J by 3 bases, with 15 bases between the two germline ends. Looked up from germline, CDR1 is GTSNPN and CDR2 is SVGIG (reference sequence). This CDR3 is CAWSRGGGGYEQYF. Here the CDR3 DNA reads TGTGCCTGGAGCCGAGGGGGGGGAGGCTACGAGCAGTACTTC.

The V and J genes are TRBV6-1 and TRBJ2-7; 11 bases are a match to TRBD2. After removal of 2 bases from V and 0 bases from J, the junction contained 3 bases not matched to a gene. Germline values: CDR1 MNHNS, CDR2 SASEGT. This CDR3 comprises 16 residues. CDR3: CASSELAGGGSYEQYF. CDR3 bases: TGTGCCAGCAGTGAACTAGCGGGAGGTGGCTCCTACGAGCAGTACTTC.

The chain carries TRBV27 and TRBJ2-3; possible D gene TRBD2, 6 bases. CDR1 is MNHEY, CDR2 SMNVEV, per germline (reference sequence). This CDR3 spans 14 amino acids. Trimming shortened V by 6 bases and J by 4 bases, and 14 bases separated the two germline ends. CDR3: CASREGRGPDTQYF. As DNA, the CDR3 is TGTGCCAGCAGGGAGGGCCGAGGCCCAGATACGCAGTATTTT.

V gene TRBV11-1 combines with J gene TRBJ2-3; possibly TRBD1 for D (6 bases). CDR3 length: 15 residues. Trimming removed 5 bases at V and 4 bases at J, with 16 bases between. The germline V gene has CDR1 SGHAT and CDR2 FQDESV (reference sequence). The CDR3 sequence is CASSRLQGIADTQYF. The DNA of the CDR3 is TGTGCCAGCAGCCGATTACAGGGAATTGCAGATACGCAGTATTTT.